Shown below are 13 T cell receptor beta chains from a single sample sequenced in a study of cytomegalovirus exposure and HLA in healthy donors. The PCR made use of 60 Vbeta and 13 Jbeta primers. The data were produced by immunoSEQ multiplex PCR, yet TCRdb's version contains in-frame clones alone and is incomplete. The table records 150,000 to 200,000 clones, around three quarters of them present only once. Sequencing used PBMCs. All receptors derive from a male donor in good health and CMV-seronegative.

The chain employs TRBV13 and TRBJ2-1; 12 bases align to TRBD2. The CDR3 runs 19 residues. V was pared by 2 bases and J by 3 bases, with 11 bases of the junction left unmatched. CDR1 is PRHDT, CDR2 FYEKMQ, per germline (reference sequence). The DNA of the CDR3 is TGTGCCAGCAGCTTAAGAGATCTCGGACTAGCGGGACGCTACAATGAGCAGTTCTTC. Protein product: CASSLRDLGLAGRYNEQFF.

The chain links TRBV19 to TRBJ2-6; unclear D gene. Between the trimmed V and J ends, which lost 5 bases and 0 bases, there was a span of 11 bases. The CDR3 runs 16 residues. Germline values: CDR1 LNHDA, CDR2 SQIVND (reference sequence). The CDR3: CASSPGVFSGANVLTF. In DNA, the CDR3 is TGTGCCAGTAGTCCCGGAGTCTTCTCTGGGGCCAACGTCCTGACTTTC.

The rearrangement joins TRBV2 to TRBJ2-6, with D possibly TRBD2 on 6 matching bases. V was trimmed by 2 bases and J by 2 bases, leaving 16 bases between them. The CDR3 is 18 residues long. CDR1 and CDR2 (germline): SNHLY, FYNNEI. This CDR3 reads CASSEKGTQGAGANVLTF. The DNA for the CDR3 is TGTGCCAGCAGTGAAAAGGGGACTCAGGGAGCTGGGGCCAACGTCCTGACTTTC.

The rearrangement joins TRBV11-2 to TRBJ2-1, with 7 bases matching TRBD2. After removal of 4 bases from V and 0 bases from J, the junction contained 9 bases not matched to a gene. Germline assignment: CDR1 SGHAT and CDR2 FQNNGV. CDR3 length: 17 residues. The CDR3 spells CASSSRLAVSSYNEQFF. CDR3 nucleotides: TGTGCCAGCAGCTCCCGACTAGCAGTGAGCTCCTACAATGAGCAGTTCTTC.

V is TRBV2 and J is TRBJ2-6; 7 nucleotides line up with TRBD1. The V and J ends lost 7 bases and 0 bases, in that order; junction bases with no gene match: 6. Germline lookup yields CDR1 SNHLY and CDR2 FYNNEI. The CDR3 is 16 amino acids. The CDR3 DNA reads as TGTGCCAGCACAGACAGGGAACGCTCTGGGGCCAACGTCCTGACTTTC. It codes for CASTDRERSGANVLTF.

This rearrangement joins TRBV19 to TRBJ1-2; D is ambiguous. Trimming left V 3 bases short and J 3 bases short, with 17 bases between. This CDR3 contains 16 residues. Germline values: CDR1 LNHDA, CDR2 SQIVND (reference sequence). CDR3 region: CASSISREARHYGYTF. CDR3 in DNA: TGTGCCAGTAGTATTAGCCGCGAGGCCAGACACTATGGCTACACCTTC.

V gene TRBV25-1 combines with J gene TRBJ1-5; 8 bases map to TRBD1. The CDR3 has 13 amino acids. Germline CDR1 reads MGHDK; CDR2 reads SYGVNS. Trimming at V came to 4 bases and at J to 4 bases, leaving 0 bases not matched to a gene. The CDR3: CASSGQGNQPQHF. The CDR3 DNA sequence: TGTGCCAGCAGTGGACAGGGGAATCAGCCCCAGCATTTT.

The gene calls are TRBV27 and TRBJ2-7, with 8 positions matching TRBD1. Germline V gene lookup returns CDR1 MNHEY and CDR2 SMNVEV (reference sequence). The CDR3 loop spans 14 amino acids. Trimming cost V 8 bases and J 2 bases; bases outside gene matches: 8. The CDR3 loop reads CASGRRDRTYEQYF. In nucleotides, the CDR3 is TGTGCCAGCGGACGCCGGGACAGGACCTACGAGCAGTACTTC.

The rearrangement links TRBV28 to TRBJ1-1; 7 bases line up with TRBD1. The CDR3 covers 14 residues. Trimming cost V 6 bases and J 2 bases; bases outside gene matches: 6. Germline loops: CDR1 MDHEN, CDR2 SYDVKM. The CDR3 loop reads CASSFPGGNTEAFF. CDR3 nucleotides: TGTGCCAGCAGCTTCCCAGGGGGTAACACTGAAGCTTTCTTT.

The CDR3 sequence is CAWSATLDGANVLTF. The CDR3, as DNA: TGTGCCTGGAGCGCAACTCTAGACGGGGCCAACGTCCTGACTTTC. The chain has TRBV30 and TRBJ2-6; D not resolved. Germline CDR1 reads GTSNPN; CDR2 reads SVGIG (reference sequence). The V end was cut by 3 bases, the J end by 4 bases, with 13 bases between. The CDR3 loop spans 15 amino acids.

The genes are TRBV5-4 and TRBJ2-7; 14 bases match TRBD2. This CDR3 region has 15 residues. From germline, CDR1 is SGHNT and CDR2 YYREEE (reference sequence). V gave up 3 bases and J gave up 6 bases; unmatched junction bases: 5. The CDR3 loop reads CASSSGLAGEGEQYF. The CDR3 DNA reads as TGTGCCAGCAGCTCGGGACTAGCGGGAGAAGGCGAGCAGTACTTC.

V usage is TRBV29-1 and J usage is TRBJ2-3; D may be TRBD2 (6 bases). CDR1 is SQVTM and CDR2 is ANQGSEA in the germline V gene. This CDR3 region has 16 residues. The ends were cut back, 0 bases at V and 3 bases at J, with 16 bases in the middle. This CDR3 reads CSVEEGRGEWTDTQYF. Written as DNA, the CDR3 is TGCAGCGTTGAAGAGGGGCGCGGGGAGTGGACAGATACGCAGTATTTT.

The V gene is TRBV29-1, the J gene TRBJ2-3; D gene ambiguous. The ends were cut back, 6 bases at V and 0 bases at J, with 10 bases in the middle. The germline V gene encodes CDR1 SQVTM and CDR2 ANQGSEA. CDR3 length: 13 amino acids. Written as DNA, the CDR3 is TGCAGCGTGATTCTTACTAGCACAGATACGCAGTATTTT. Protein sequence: CSVILTSTDTQYF.